One and the same sample provided the 20 T cell receptor beta chains below, sequenced in a study of CD8 T cells in Susac syndrome. RNA was extracted with the RNeasy kit, and a quantity of roughly 0.5 to 1 ug was reverse transcribed using random hexamers. TCRdb recomputed calls from the immunoSEQ multiplex PCR reads with MiXCR, one row per CDR3 protein. The sample includes about 300,000 distinct CDR3 sequences, roughly nine tenths of them seen just once. The source material was CD4+ T cells from PBMCs. The receptor source for this set is a human donor with multiple sclerosis.

The chain uses TRBV4-1 and TRBJ1-3; TRBD1 agrees at 7 bases. J gave up 0 bases and V 3 bases, and 5 bases lay outside the gene matches. The germline V gene encodes CDR1 MGHRA and CDR2 YSYEKL. The CDR3 is 16 amino acids. The CDR3, as DNA: TGCGCCAGCAGCCAGGGACAGTCAGTCTCTGGAAACACCATATATTTT. As protein: CASSQGQSVSGNTIYF.

This clonotype occurred once. The CDR3 nucleotides read TGTGCCAGTAGTGCCCGGACAGGGATCACAGATACGCAGTATTTT. Protein: CASSARTGITDTQYF. J is TRBJ2-3 and V is TRBV19; 8 nucleotides align to TRBD1. The germline CDR1 and CDR2 sequences are LNHDA and SQIVND (reference sequence). V shed 5 bases, J shed 2 bases, and the junction held 6 bases outside the gene matches. CDR3 length equals 15 residues.

In its sample, this clonotype was seen once. J is TRBJ2-1 and V is TRBV10-3; TRBD1 might be the D (5 bases). Germline-derived CDR1 and CDR2 are ENHRY and SYGVKD. The CDR3 has 11 residues. V lost 6 bases to trimming and J lost 5 bases, with 5 bases between them. The CDR3 here is CAIRGDNEQFF. DNA of the CDR3: TGTGCCATCAGAGGGGACAATGAGCAGTTCTTC.

The chain recombines TRBV9 with TRBJ2-1; 10 positions agree with TRBD2. This CDR3 spans 18 amino acids. V lost 3 bases and J lost 2; bases outside the gene matches: 11. Germline CDR1 SGDLS, CDR2 YYNGEE. CDR3 bases: TGTGCCAGCAGCGGATATAGCGGGGGGCCCTCGACCTACAATGAGCAGTTCTTC. Translated: CASSGYSGGPSTYNEQFF.

V is TRBV12-3 or TRBV12-4 and J is TRBJ2-5; D may be TRBD1 (5 bases). The CDR3 has 14 residues. Deletions cut 5 bases from V and 1 base from J, with 11 bases between. The CDR3 DNA reads as TGTGCCAGCAGTCCTGGGGCCAGCCAAGAGACCCAGTACTTC. It encodes CASSPGASQETQYF.

The chain employs TRBV18 and TRBJ1-1; unclear D gene. Deletions cut 2 bases from V and 4 bases from J, with 8 bases between. The CDR3 runs 13 residues. The germline CDR1 and CDR2 sequences are KGHSH and LQKENI. The CDR3: CASSPYVGTEAFF. DNA of the CDR3: TGTGCCAGCTCACCATACGTCGGCACTGAAGCTTTCTTT.

The genes are TRBV5-1 and TRBJ2-2; a weak D match, TRBD1 (5 bases). This CDR3 has 17 residues. The V end lost 4 bases, the J end lost 4 bases, and 20 bases lay between the germline ends. Per germline, CDR1 SGHRS and CDR2 YFSETQ. CDR3 loop: CASSPTRGPQGTGELFF. Written as DNA, the CDR3 is TGCGCCAGCAGCCCGACCAGAGGTCCCCAGGGCACCGGGGAGCTGTTTTTT.

V usage is TRBV6-2 or TRBV6-3 and J usage is TRBJ2-5; the match to TRBD2 covers 11 bases. V dropped 6 bases and J dropped 1; count of bases not matched to a gene: 4. The CDR3 length is 15 residues. Germline CDR1 MNHEY, CDR2 SVGEGT. For the CDR3, the DNA is TGTGCCAGCAGCCTTAGCGGGAGGGTCCAAGAGACCCAGTACTTC. This gives the protein CASSLSGRVQETQYF.

The rearrangement joins TRBV30 to TRBJ1-2; no clear D gene. The V end lost 8 bases, the J end lost 5 bases, and 6 bases lay between the germline ends. The CDR3 loop spans 9 amino acids. Germline V gene sequence: CDR1 GTSNPN, CDR2 SVGIG (reference sequence). CDR3 sequence: CAQAYGYTF. CDR3 sequence (DNA): TGTGCCCAGGCGTATGGCTACACCTTC.

The V and J genes are TRBV29-1 and TRBJ2-3, with D uncertain. The V end was cut by 6 bases, the J end by 4 bases, with 14 bases between. The CDR3 runs to 13 residues. The germline CDR1 and CDR2 sequences are SQVTM and ANQGSEA. DNA for the CDR3: TGCAGCGTGGAGCTCTATGGGCCAGATACGCAGTATTTT. It codes for CSVELYGPDTQYF.

The V gene is TRBV6-5, the J gene TRBJ1-2; no clear D gene. Germline values: CDR1 MNHEY, CDR2 SVGAGI. The CDR3 runs 13 residues. The ends were cut back, 0 bases at V and 7 bases at J, with 9 bases in the middle. The DNA for the CDR3 is TGTGCCAGCAGTTACTCGAACGGAGCTGGCTACACCTTC. As protein: CASSYSNGAGYTF.

This sequence joins TRBV20-1 and TRBJ1-3, with D perhaps TRBD1 (5 bases). With 5 bases removed from V and 3 bases from J, the gap between germline ends came to 14 bases. This CDR3 has 14 amino acids. CDR1 and CDR2 (germline): DFQATT, SNEGSKA (reference sequence). DNA for the CDR3: TGCAGTGCTTCACTCGGGGGAGATGGAAACACCATATATTTT. It is translated as CSASLGGDGNTIYF.

V is TRBV27 and J is TRBJ2-6, with a weak D call TRBD1 (6 bases). Germline values: CDR1 MNHEY, CDR2 SMNVEV (reference sequence). The V gene lost 6 bases and the J gene lost 0 bases, with 12 bases spanning the gap. This CDR3 spans 16 amino acids. CDR3 protein: CASRPDRNSGANVLTF. In DNA, the CDR3 is TGTGCCAGCAGACCCGACAGGAACTCTGGGGCCAACGTCCTGACTTTC. Using reference TRBV27 and TRBJ2-6 for the parts outside the CDR3, the full variable domain is EAQVTQNPRYLITVTGKKLTVTCSQNMNHEYMSWYRQDPGLGLRQIYYSMNVEVTDKGDVPEGYKVSRKEKRNFPLILESPSPNQTSLYFCASRPDRNSGANVLTFGAGSRLTVL.

The J gene is TRBJ1-5, the V gene TRBV19, with D perhaps TRBD1 (5 bases). The germline gives CDR1 LNHDA, CDR2 SQIVND (reference sequence). Trimming took off 3 bases at V and 11 bases at J, with 14 bases between the two ends. The length of the CDR3 is 13 residues. The CDR3 sequence: CASSIQGLGTQHF. CDR3 coding DNA: TGTGCCAGTAGTATCCAGGGTTTAGGGACCCAGCATTTT.

The rearrangement joins TRBV7-2 to TRBJ1-5; 8 bases fit TRBD1. The length of the CDR3 is 15 residues. In germline, CDR1 is SGHTA, CDR2 FQGNSA. V dropped 4 bases and J dropped 4; count of bases not matched to a gene: 6. CDR3 nucleotide sequence: TGTGCCAGCAGCTCAGGACAGGGTGGAAATCAGCCCCAGCATTTT. Amino acid sequence: CASSSGQGGNQPQHF.

This clonotype appeared a single time. This rearrangement joins TRBV14 to TRBJ1-1; TRBD1 agrees at 11 bases. V lost 6 bases, J lost 2 bases, and 5 bases stayed unmatched. CDR3 length: 15 residues. Germline lookup yields CDR1 SGHDN and CDR2 FVKESK. This CDR3 is CASRPGTGGNTEAFF. CDR3 in DNA: TGTGCCAGCAGACCCGGGACAGGGGGAAACACTGAAGCTTTCTTT.

This clonotype showed up just once. V usage is TRBV18 and J usage is TRBJ1-4; possibly TRBD1 for D (6 bases). The V gene's germline CDR1 is KGHSH and CDR2 LQKENI. Trimming removed 6 bases at V and 5 bases at J, with 16 bases between. This CDR3 contains 15 residues. As DNA, the CDR3 is TGTGCCAGCTCGGGGGCAGGCCAGGGCAATGAAAAACTGTTTTTT. Amino acid sequence: CASSGAGQGNEKLFF.

This clonotype was seen more than once but under ten times. The chain links TRBV3-1 to TRBJ2-7; D gene uncertain. The CDR3 is made up of 11 amino acids. Germline assignment: CDR1 LGHDT and CDR2 YNNKEL (reference sequence). With 3 bases removed from V and 3 bases from J, the gap between germline ends came to 3 bases. DNA for the CDR3: TGTGCCAGCAGCCAGGACTACGAGCAGTACTTC. As protein: CASSQDYEQYF.

The rearrangement uses TRBV28 and TRBJ2-7, with TRBD1 matching over 7 bases. The germline V gene encodes CDR1 MDHEN and CDR2 SYDVKM. Unmatched junction bases numbered 8, after V lost 4 bases and J lost 2 bases. The CDR3 is 15 amino acids. In nucleotides, the CDR3 is TGTGCCAGCAGTTCCTCCAGGGGGTTGACCTACGAGCAGTACTTC. It translates to CASSSSRGLTYEQYF.

This clonotype was observed once. The J gene is TRBJ2-3, the V gene TRBV4-1; 9 nucleotides align to TRBD2. Germline CDR1 and CDR2: MGHRA and YSYEKL. CDR3 length: 16 residues. V lost 1 base and J lost 4; bases outside the gene matches: 6. CDR3 sequence: CASSQGQRGASDTQYF. The CDR3 DNA reads TGCGCCAGCAGCCAAGGACAGCGGGGGGCCTCAGATACGCAGTATTTT.